What follows are 4 T cell receptor beta chains derived from one specimen sequenced in a study of blood T cell repertoires in COVID-19. Data came from immunoSEQ multiplex PCR; TCRdb stores just in-frame clones and leaves some out. There are fewer than 450,000 clones in the sample; more than 75% occur only once, and roughly 1.2% lies in the top ten. The sequencing sample was made of PBMCs or T cells enriched from blood (not recorded which). These receptors came from a woman younger than 30 who had recovered from COVID-19.

The V and J genes are TRBV6-5 and TRBJ1-2; 8 bases line up with TRBD1. There are 15 residues in the CDR3. Unmatched junction bases numbered 8, after V lost 0 bases and J lost 8 bases. Germline CDR1 reads MNHEY; CDR2 reads SVGAGI. The CDR3 DNA reads TGTGCCAGCAGTTACTCCCCCGGACAGGGTGACGGCTACACCTTC. Translation: CASSYSPGQGDGYTF.

The chain recombines TRBV11-2 with TRBJ2-3; 8 positions match TRBD2. Germline CDR1 and CDR2: SGHAT and FQNNGV. After removal of 5 bases from V and 1 base from J, the junction contained 5 bases not matched to a gene. The CDR3 spans 15 residues. The CDR3 DNA follows: TGTGCCAGCAGCGAGGAAGCGGGGGGCACAGATACGCAGTATTTT. It encodes CASSEEAGGTDTQYF.

The rearrangement links TRBV28 to TRBJ1-4; TRBD1 agrees at 7 bases. CDR1 and CDR2 from the germline V gene are MDHEN and SYDVKM. J was trimmed by 7 bases and V by 3 bases; bases with no gene match: 8. The CDR3 loop spans 15 amino acids. The CDR3 nucleotides are TGTGCCAGCAGTTTTACCGACAGGGTGGGTGAAAAACTGTTTTTT. It yields the protein CASSFTDRVGEKLFF. Supplemented by reference TRBV28 and TRBJ1-4, the full variable domain reads DVKVTQSSRYLVKRTGEKVFLECVQDMDHENMFWYRQDPGLGLRLIYFSYDVKMKEKGDIPEGYSVSREKKERFSLILESASTNQTSMYLCASSFTDRVGEKLFFGSGTQLSVL.

The chain has TRBV19 and TRBJ1-2, with D unclear. Looked up from germline, CDR1 is LNHDA and CDR2 is SQIVND (reference sequence). The CDR3 has 12 amino acids. The germline V and J ends were trimmed by 7 bases and 7 bases, with 13 bases remaining between them. CDR3: CASTQRQIGYTF. The CDR3 DNA follows: TGTGCCAGTACTCAACGTCAGATTGGCTACACCTTC.